The clone carrying this TCR beta chain appeared a few times. TCRdb analysed the RT-PCR reads with MiXCR anew, one entry per CDR3 protein. The sample lists fewer than 800,000 distinct CDR3 sequences; 14% were seen once. V lost 1 base to trimming and J lost 8 bases; unmatched junction nucleotides: 6. The CDR3 has 16 amino acids. Per the germline V gene, CDR1 is SGHTA and CDR2 is FQGNSA. Sequenced: memory CD4+ T cells from blood. The TCR sequence derives from a female donor in good health, serving as a healthy control. The rearrangement uses TRBV7-2 and TRBJ2-1, with TRBD2 identical over 12 bases. The CDR3 bases are TGTGCCAGCAGCTTAGACCTAGCGGGAGGGAGCGATGAGCAGTTCTTC. This codes for CASSLDLAGGSDEQFF.